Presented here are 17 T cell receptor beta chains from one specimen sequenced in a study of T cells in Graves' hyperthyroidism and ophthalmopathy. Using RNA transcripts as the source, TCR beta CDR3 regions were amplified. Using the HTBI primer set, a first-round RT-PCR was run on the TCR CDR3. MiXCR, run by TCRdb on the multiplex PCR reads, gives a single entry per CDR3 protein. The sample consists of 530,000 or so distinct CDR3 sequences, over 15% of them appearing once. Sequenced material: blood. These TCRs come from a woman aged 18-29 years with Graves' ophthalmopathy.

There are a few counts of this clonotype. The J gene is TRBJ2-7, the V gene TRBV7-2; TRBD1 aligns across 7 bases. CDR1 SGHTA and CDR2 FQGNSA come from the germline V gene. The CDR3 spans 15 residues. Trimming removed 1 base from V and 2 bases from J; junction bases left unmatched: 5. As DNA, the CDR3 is TGTGCCAGCAGCTTAGTTGGGACAGACACCTACGAGCAGTACTTC. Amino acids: CASSLVGTDTYEQYF.

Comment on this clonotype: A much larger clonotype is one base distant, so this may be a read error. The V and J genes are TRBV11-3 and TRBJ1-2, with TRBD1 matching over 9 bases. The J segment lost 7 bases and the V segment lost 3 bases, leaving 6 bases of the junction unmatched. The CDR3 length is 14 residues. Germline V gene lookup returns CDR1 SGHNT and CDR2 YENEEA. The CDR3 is CASSFLDRGRGYTF. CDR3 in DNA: TGTGCCAGCAGCTTCCTGGACAGGGGCCGTGGCTACACCTTC.

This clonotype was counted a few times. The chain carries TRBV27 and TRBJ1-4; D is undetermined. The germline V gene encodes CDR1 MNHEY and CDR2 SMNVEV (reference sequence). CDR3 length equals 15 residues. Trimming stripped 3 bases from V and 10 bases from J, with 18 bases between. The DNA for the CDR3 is TGTGCCAGCAGTTTGAAGTCCGGTGCCAACCGAAAACTGTTTTTT. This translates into CASSLKSGANRKLFF.

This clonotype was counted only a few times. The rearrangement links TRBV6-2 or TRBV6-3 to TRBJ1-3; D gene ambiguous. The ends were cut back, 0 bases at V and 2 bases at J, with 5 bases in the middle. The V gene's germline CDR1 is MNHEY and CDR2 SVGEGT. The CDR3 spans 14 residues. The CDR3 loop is CASSYSKAGNTIYF. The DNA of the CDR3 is TGTGCCAGCAGTTACTCGAAAGCTGGAAACACCATATATTTT.

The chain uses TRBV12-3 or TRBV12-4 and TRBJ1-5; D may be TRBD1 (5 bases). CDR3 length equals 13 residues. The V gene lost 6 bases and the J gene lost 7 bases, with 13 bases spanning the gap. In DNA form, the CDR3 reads TGTGCCAGCAGGACAGAGCAGGAGCAGCCCCAGCATTTT. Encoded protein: CASRTEQEQPQHF.

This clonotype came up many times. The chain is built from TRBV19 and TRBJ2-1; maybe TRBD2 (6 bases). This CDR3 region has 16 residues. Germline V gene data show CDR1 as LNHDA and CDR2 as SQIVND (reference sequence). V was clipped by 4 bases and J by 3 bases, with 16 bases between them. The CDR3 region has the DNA TGTGCCAGTAGTAAGGGACGGGAGATCATCTACAATGAGCAGTTCTTC. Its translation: CASSKGREIIYNEQFF.

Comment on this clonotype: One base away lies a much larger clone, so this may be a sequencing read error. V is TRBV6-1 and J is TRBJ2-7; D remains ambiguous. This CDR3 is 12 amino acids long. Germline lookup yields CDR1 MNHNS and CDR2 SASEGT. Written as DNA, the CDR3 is TGTGTCAGCAGTCGACTGACGGACGAGCAGTACTTC. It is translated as CVSSRLTDEQYF.

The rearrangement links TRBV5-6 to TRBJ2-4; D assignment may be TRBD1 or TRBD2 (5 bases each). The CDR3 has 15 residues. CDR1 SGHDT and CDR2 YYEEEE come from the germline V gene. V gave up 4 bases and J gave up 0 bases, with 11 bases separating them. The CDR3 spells CASSGGELAKNIQYF. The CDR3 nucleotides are TGTGCCAGCAGCGGGGGAGAGCTAGCCAAAAACATTCAGTACTTC.

The CDR3 region has the DNA TGTGCCAGCAGCGTAGGGACAGGGATTATGCATGAGCAGTTCTTC. Its translation: CASSVGTGIMHEQFF. The rearrangement uses TRBV9 and TRBJ2-1, with 8 bases identical to TRBD1. Germline lookup yields CDR1 SGDLS and CDR2 YYNGEE. There are 15 residues in the CDR3. V lost 0 bases and J lost 8; bases outside the gene matches: 7. Full variable domain (outside the CDR3, taken from reference TRBV9 and TRBJ2-1): DSGVTQTPKHLITATGQRVTLRCSPRSGDLSVYWYQQSLDQGLQFLIQYYNGEERAKGNILERFSAQQFPDLHSELNLSSLELGDSALYFCASSVGTGIMHEQFFGPGTRLTVL.

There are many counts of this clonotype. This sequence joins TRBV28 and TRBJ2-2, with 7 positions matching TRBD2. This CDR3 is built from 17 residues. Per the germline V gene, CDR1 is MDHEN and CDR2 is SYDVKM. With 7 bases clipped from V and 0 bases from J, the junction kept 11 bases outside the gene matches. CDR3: CASTTRRESANTGELFF. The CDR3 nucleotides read TGTGCCAGCACCACAAGGCGGGAGTCCGCGAACACCGGGGAGCTGTTTTTT.

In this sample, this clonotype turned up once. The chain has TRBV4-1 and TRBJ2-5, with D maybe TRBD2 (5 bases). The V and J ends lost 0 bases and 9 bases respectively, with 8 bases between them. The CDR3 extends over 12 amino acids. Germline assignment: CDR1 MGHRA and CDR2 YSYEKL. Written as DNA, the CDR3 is TGCGCCAGCAGCCAAGAAGCGGCTCCCCAGTACTTC. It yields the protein CASSQEAAPQYF.

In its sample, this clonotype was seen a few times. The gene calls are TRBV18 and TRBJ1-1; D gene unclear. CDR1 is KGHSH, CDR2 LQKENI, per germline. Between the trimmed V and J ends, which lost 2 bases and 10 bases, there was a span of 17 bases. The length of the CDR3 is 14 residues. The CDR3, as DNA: TGTGCCAGCTCACCAAGACACCGCAACCGCGGAGCTTTCTTT. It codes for CASSPRHRNRGAFF.

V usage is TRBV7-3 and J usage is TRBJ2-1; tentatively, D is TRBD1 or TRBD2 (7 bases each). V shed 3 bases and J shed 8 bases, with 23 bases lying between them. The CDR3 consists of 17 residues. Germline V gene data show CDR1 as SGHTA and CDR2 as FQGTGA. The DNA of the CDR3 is TGTGCCAGCAGCTTGTCAGGGGGGGCCTATGTAGGGGATGAGCAGTTCTTC. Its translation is CASSLSGGAYVGDEQFF.

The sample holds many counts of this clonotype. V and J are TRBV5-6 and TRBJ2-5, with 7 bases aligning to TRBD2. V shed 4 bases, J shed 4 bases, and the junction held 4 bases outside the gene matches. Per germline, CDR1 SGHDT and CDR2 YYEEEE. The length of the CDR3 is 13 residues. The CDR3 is CASSALAGETQYF. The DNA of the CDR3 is TGTGCCAGCAGCGCCTTAGCGGGAGAGACCCAGTACTTC.

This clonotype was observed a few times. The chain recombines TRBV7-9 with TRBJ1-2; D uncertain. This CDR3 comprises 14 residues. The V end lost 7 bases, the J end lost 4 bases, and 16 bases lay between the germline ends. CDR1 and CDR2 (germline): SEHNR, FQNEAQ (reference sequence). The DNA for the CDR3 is TGTGCCAGCACCCTTGGCGGCGGCTCCTATGGCTACACCTTC. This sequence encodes CASTLGGGSYGYTF.

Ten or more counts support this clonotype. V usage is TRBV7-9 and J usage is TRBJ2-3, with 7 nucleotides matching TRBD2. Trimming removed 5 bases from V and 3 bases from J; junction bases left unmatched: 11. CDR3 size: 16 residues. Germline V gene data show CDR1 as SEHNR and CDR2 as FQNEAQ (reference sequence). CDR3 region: CASSPTGTTATDTQYF. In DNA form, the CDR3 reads TGTGCCAGCAGCCCTACCGGGACTACAGCAACAGATACGCAGTATTTT.

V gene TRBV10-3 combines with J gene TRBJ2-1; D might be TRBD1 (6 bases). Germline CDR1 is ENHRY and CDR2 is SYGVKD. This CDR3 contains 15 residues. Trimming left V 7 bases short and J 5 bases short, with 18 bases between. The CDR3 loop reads CAINRGDRRHNEQFF. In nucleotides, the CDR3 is TGTGCCATCAATCGGGGAGACAGGCGCCACAATGAGCAGTTCTTC.